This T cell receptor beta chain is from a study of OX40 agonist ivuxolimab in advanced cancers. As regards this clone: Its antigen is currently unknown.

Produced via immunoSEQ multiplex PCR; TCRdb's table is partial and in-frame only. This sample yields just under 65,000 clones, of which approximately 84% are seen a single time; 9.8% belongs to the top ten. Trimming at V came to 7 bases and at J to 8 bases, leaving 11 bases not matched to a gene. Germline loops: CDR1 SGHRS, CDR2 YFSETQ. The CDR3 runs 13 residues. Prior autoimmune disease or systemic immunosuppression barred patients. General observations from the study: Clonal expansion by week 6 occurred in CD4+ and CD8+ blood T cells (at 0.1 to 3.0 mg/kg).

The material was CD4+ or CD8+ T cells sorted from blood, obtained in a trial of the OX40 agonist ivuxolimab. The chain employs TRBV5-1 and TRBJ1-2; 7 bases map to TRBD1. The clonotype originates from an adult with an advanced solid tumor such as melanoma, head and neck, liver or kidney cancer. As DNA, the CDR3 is TGCGCCAGCTCCGGCTTACAGGGGAACGGCTACACCTTC. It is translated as CASSGLQGNGYTF.